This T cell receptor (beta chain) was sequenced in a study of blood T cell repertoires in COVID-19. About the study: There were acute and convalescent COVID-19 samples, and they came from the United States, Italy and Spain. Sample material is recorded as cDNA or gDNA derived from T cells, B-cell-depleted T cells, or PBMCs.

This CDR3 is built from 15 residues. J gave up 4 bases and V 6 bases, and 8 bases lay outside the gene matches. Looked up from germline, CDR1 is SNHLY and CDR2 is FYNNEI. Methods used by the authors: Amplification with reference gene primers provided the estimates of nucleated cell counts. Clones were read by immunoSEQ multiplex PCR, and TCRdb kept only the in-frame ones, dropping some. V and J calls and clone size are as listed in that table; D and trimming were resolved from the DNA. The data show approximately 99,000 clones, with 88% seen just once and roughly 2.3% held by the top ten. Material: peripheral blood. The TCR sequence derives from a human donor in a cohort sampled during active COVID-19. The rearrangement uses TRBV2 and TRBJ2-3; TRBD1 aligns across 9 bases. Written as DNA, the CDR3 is TGTGCCAGCAGACGTGGACAGGGGACCGCAGATACGCAGTATTTT. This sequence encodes CASRRGQGTADTQYF.